This T cell receptor beta chain was sequenced in a study of T cells after yellow fever vaccination (dated by TCRdb to the late 2010s). In the study overall: The SMART-Seq v4 Ultra Low Input RNA kit was used to prepare libraries from fractions with low cell numbers. To follow T-cell clones before and after primary and booster YFV17D yellow fever vaccination, bulk TCR alpha and beta repertoires were sequenced over time. Two healthy male donors made up the cohort, one aged 18 to 30 years and the other aged 30 to 40 years. Blood was collected at multiple timepoints before and after primary and secondary immunization, and bulk PBMC replicates and cell subsets were isolated. The paper as a whole reports these results and caveats: The study included only a couple of donors, which limits how far the findings can be generalized. Because abundant contaminating clonotypes from the bulk population could be contained in FACS-sorted repertoires, computational filtering was required. After the booster, most of the clones that had expanded following primary vaccination were detected again (approximately 96% of CD4 and 88% of CD8), which suggests that memory was broadly maintained. A small share of clonotypes was detected in both CD4 and CD8 compartments, with the overlap likely arising from convergent recombination. Compared with the primary T-cell response, the secondary T-cell response was weaker but faster, peaking on day 5 rather than day 15.

V is shortened by 5 bases, J by 3 bases, and the region joining them spans 11 bases. According to the germline V gene, CDR1 reads KGHSH and CDR2 reads LQKENI. The CDR3 runs 14 residues from the cysteine to the phenylalanine. This entry keeps only the CDR3 DNA: 42 bases, framed from base 1. For sequencing, an Illumina NovaSeq 6000 was employed. TCR cDNA was made using 5'RACE template switching, a step that added a universal primer site and unique molecular identifiers. Priming of cDNA synthesis was performed from both the TCR alpha and TCR beta constant segments. Library amplification used two PCR steps, and the second PCR step added sample barcodes and sequencing adapters. Sequencing of libraries was performed on Illumina HiSeq 2500 (2x100 bp) or NovaSeq (2x150 bp). The authors processed their data as follows. MIGEC handled demultiplexing of reads and collapsing into UMI consensus sequences, while MiXCR performed V(D)J alignment. Vaccine-responding clonotypes were identified with edgeR using replicate PBMC samples, with FDR below 0.01 and a log2 fold change above 5 up to day 15 being required. Each bulk clonotype received a CD4 or CD8 identity based on whether the sequenced CD4 or CD8 repertoire contained that clonotype at higher abundance. The public sequencing data were trimmed at Q25 with fastp and processed into clonotypes with MiXCR by TCRdb, which kept only in-frame beta chains. Each CDR3 protein appears once, grouped with its most common genes and DNA. For this entry, the V and J calls and clone size follow TCRdb and not the study's own pipeline. The sample table shows a few hundred thousand distinct CDR3 sequences, and around 12% are seen once. The top ten clonotypes cover approximately 3.3% of the sample.

In the paper's terms, the treatment or condition label means: live attenuated yellow fever vaccine strain. PBMCs were isolated from peripheral blood using a standard Ficoll-Paque protocol. CD4 and CD8 T-cell fractions were isolated with Dynabeads CD4 and CD8 positive selection kits. TriZol was used to extract RNA from bulk PBMCs, CD4 and CD8 fractions, and dextramer-positive and dextramer-negative fractions. With respect to this clonotype: The antigen this receptor binds is unknown. No base quality values were provided; no much bigger clone lies one nucleotide off.

The chain is encoded by TRBV18 joined to TRBJ1-5; the best D guess is TRBD1, with 5 bases matching. The TCR comes from a man between 18 and 29 years old who received the YFV17D yellow fever vaccine. This sample comprised CD4+ T cells sorted from PBMCs, obtained 15 days after the yellow fever booster vaccination. The nucleotides are TGTGCCAGCTCAGGGACTTCAGACAATCAGCCCCAGCATTTT. Its amino acids are CASSGTSDNQPQHF.